These 8 T cell receptor beta chains came from one sample sequenced in a study of T cells in tuberculosis. After thawing and overnight rest, PBMC were stained with GMM-loaded CD1B tetramer, viability dye and anti-CD3 for sorting. C32 glucose monomycolate from Rhodococcus equi was loaded onto the CD1B tetramers. The table came from immunoSEQ multiplex PCR; TCRdb's copy has only in-frame clones and leaves some out. The sample lists 61,000 or so clones; 81% were seen once. What was sequenced was CD1b-GMM tetramer-negative cells sorted from PBMCs. Receptor source: an adult woman with latent tuberculosis.

The chain joins TRBV29-1 to TRBJ2-3; D not resolved. V dropped 7 bases and J dropped 2 bases, with 16 bases sitting between them. Germline V gene lookup returns CDR1 SQVTM and CDR2 ANQGSEA. The CDR3 has 14 amino acids. CDR3 in DNA: TGCAGCGCTAAACCTGCAGGTTCCACAGATACGCAGTATTTT. Residues: CSAKPAGSTDTQYF.

The chain links TRBV6-5 to TRBJ1-5; tentatively, D is TRBD1 (6 bases). This CDR3 spans 13 amino acids. Germline CDR1 reads MNHEY; CDR2 reads SVGAGI. With 5 bases removed from V and 7 bases from J, the gap between germline ends came to 12 bases. The CDR3 DNA reads TGTGCCAGCAGTGAAACAGGGTGGCAGCCCCAGCATTTT. Its translation: CASSETGWQPQHF.

The V and J genes are TRBV14 and TRBJ2-2, with D uncertain. CDR3 length equals 15 residues. Between the trimmed V and J ends, which lost 2 bases and 2 bases, there was a span of 9 bases. In germline, CDR1 is SGHDN, CDR2 FVKESK. The CDR3 loop is CASSQSVINTGELFF. CDR3 DNA sequence: TGTGCCAGCAGCCAATCGGTCATAAACACCGGGGAGCTGTTTTTT.

This sequence joins TRBV25-1 and TRBJ1-1; 8 nucleotides align to TRBD1. The CDR3 has 13 residues. Germline loops: CDR1 MGHDK, CDR2 SYGVNS. The trim removed 6 bases at V and 1 base at J, leaving 1 base unmatched. The CDR3 DNA reads TGTGCCAGCAGAGACAGGGGGAACACTGAAGCTTTCTTT. This codes for CASRDRGNTEAFF. The complete variable domain, with remaining parts taken from reference TRBV25-1 and TRBJ1-1, reads EADIYQTPRYLVIGTGKKITLECSQTMGHDKMYWYQQDPGMELHLIHYSYGVNSTEKGDLSSESTVSRIRTEHFPLTLESARPSHTSQYLCASRDRGNTEAFFGQGTRLTVV.

The chain couples TRBV18 to TRBJ2-1; perhaps TRBD2 as D (6 bases). V lost 6 bases to trimming and J lost 4 bases, with 13 bases between them. The CDR3 length is 14 residues. Germline V gives CDR1 KGHSH, CDR2 LQKENI. The CDR3 region has the DNA TGTGCCAGCTCCCGGGGGACCTTGTACAATGAGCAGTTCTTC. Its translation: CASSRGTLYNEQFF.

V gene TRBV10-2 combines with J gene TRBJ2-3; possible D gene TRBD2, 7 bases. V dropped 7 bases and J dropped 2 bases, with 16 bases sitting between them. The germline CDR1 and CDR2 sequences are WSHSY and SAAADI. The CDR3 is made up of 15 amino acids. CDR3 sequence reads: CASTKGGRNTDTQYF. CDR3 DNA sequence: TGCGCCAGCACCAAGGGGGGGAGAAACACAGATACGCAGTATTTT.

The V call is TRBV4-2, the J call TRBJ2-7, with D possibly matching TRBD1 (6 bases). CDR1 LGHNA and CDR2 YNFKEQ come from the germline V gene. With 4 bases removed from V and 3 bases from J, the gap between germline ends came to 13 bases. The CDR3 length is 14 residues. The chain's CDR3 is CASSRLTGFYEQYF. The DNA for the CDR3 is TGTGCCAGCAGCCGACTTACAGGGTTCTACGAGCAGTACTTC.

The chain combines TRBV4-2 with TRBJ2-5, with 11 bases lining up with TRBD2. Germline CDR1 reads LGHNA; CDR2 reads YNFKEQ. V was clipped by 2 bases and J by 5 bases; unmatched bases: 10. This CDR3 is 17 amino acids long. The CDR3: CASSQTGTSGRRETQYF. The CDR3 DNA reads TGTGCCAGCAGCCAAACCGGGACTAGCGGCCGCCGGGAGACCCAGTACTTC.